This entry features one T cell receptor beta chain sequence. Its specificity is not known. Eight separate reactions per sample yielded the cDNA. The cDNA of both the TCRalpha and TCRbeta chains was subjected to two nested PCRs of about 16 and 10 cycles. With the 5' RACE reads reprocessed, TCRdb shows one record per CDR3 protein and no DNA. This table holds fewer than 400,000 distinct CDR3 sequences. The sample belongs to a study of monozygotic twins with inflammatory bowel disease. In germline, CDR1 is LNHDA, CDR2 SQIVND (reference sequence). This CDR3 is built from 13 residues. Every donor provided one blood sample measuring 2.5 ml. Study-wide results and limits: IBD patients showed reduced TCRbeta diversity (inverse Simpson) versus healthy co-twins.

The sequence derives from a human donor with ulcerative colitis or Crohn's disease, or a healthy co-twin of an affected twin (not recorded which). The chain couples TRBV19 to TRBJ2-1; no DNA is available, so the TRBD1 call from TCRdb remains unchecked. Sequencing used blood. CDR3 region: CASSIAGYNEQFF.